This TCR beta chain was recovered during a study of CD8+CD57+ T cells in acquired aplastic anemia. In the case of this clonotype: The junction differs from germline at one of its ends, possibly a read error.

Both TCR beta VDJ combination and CDR3 sequence profiling were carried out. Genomic DNA was the template for this profiling. TCRdb re-derived calls from the reads in MiXCR, one entry per CDR3 protein. This sample has roughly 130,000 distinct CDR3 sequences, with 40% to 60% found just once. Germline CDR1 and CDR2: LGHNA and YSLEER. The CDR3 totals 16 residues. Sequencing used sorted CD4+, CD8+, or CD8+CD57+ T cells (not recorded which) from PBMCs. The chain uses TRBV4-3 and TRBJ2-4; D call uncertain. This TCR derives from a human donor in good health, serving as a control. CDR3 in DNA: TGCGCCAGCAGCCTCGACGGTTCAAGAAGCAAAAACACTCAGTACTTC. Amino acids: CASSLDGSRSKNTQYF.